Below are 4 T cell receptor beta chains sequenced from a single sample in a study of T cell responses to AZD1222 COVID-19 vaccine. Only in-frame clones appear in the TCRdb table, and some are missing; sequencing was by immunoSEQ multiplex PCR. The sample comprises approximately 140,000 clones, around 90% of which are singletons, and approximately 3.4% rests with the top ten. Material: peripheral blood, obtained 28 days after the second AZD1222 dose. These receptors all come from an adult who received the AZD1222 COVID-19 vaccine.

The chain uses TRBV19 and TRBJ2-7; 8 bases are shared with TRBD1. Per germline, CDR1 LNHDA and CDR2 SQIVND (reference sequence). This CDR3 is 15 amino acids long. V shed 5 bases and J 4 bases; nucleotides not matched to a gene: 10. CDR3 sequence (DNA): TGTGCCAGTAGTGTGGACAGGGCTATTGCTTACGAGCAGTACTTC. Amino acid sequence: CASSVDRAIAYEQYF.

Worth noting for this clone: This sample includes further DNA sequences coding for the same CDR3. V is TRBV6-5 and J is TRBJ1-5; 7 positions match TRBD1. The trim removed 0 bases at V and 2 bases at J, leaving 1 base unmatched. Looked up from germline, CDR1 is MNHEY and CDR2 is SVGAGI. The CDR3 runs to 15 residues. CDR3: CASSYSGQGNQPQHF. CDR3 DNA: TGTGCCAGCAGTTACTCCGGACAGGGCAATCAGCCCCAGCATTTT.

This chain joins TRBV7-9 and TRBJ2-7; D call uncertain. Germline CDR1 reads SEHNR; CDR2 reads FQNEAQ (reference sequence). CDR3 size: 13 residues. The V end lost 3 bases, the J end lost 6 bases, and 12 bases lay between the germline ends. CDR3: CASSLLAPGEQYF. The CDR3 DNA sequence: TGTGCCAGCAGCTTGTTGGCCCCGGGCGAGCAGTACTTC. The whole variable domain, filled in from reference TRBV7-9 and TRBJ2-7, reads DTGVSQNPRHKITKRGQNVTFRCDPISEHNRLYWYRQTLGQGPEFLTYFQNEAQLEKSRLLSDRFSAERPKGSFSTLEIQRTEQGDSAMYLCASSLLAPGEQYFGPGTRLTVT.

The chain employs TRBV18 and TRBJ2-1; 8 bases are a match to TRBD2. This CDR3 is 16 amino acids long. Germline V gene sequence: CDR1 KGHSH, CDR2 LQKENI. Trimming removed 1 base from V and 0 bases from J; junction bases left unmatched: 2. CDR3 sequence reads: CASSPLSGSSYNEQFF. CDR3 nucleotides: TGTGCCAGCTCACCACTGAGCGGGAGCTCCTACAATGAGCAGTTCTTC.